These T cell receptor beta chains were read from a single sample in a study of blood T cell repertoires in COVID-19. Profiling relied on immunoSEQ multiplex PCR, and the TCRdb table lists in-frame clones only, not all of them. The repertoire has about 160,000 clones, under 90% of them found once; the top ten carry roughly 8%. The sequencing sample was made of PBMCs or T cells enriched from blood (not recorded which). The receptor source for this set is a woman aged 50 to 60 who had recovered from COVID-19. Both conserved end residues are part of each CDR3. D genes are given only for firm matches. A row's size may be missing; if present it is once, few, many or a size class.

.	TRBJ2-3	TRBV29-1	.	CSVPAGAGTDTQYF	TGCAGCGTCCCAGCAGGGGCTGGGACAGATACGCAGTATTTT
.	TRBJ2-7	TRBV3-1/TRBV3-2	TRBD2	CASSQTSGPVGDEQYF	TGTGCCAGCAGCCAAACTAGCGGCCCAGTGGGCGACGAGCAGTACTTC
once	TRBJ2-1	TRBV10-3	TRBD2	CATLLVGGLINEQFF	TGTGCCACTCTCTTAGTGGGAGGGCTTATAAATGAGCAGTTCTTC
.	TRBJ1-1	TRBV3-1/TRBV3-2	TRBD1	CASSQVWDRVLLAFF	TGTGCCAGCAGCCAAGTCTGGGACAGGGTACTTTTAGCTTTCTTT
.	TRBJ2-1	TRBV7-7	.	CASSLSPPVAGTYNEQFF	TGTGCTAGCAGCTTATCCCCCCCCGTCGCGGGGACCTACAATGAGCAGTTCTTC
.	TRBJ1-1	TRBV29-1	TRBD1	CSVSNRGNTEAFF	TGCAGCGTTTCGAACAGGGGGAACACTGAAGCTTTCTTT
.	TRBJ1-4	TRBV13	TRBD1	CASSLGRGLTNEKLFF	TGTGCCAGCAGCTTAGGCAGGGGGCTTACTAATGAAAAACTGTTTTTT
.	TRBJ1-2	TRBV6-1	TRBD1	CASREEYGQGARWYYGYTF	TGTGCCAGCAGGGAAGAGTATGGACAGGGGGCGCGTTGGTACTATGGCTACACCTTC
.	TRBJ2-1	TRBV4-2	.	CASRSGGHGRAGGEQFF	TGTGCCAGCAGATCAGGGGGGCACGGGAGGGCCGGGGGTGAGCAGTTCTTC
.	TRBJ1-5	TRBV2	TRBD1	CASSGGTGRQPQHF	TGTGCCAGCAGTGGCGGGACAGGGCGACAGCCCCAGCATTTT
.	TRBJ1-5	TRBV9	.	CASSARGGGQPQHF	TGTGCCAGCAGCGCCCGGGGGGGAGGTCAGCCCCAGCATTTT
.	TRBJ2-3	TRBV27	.	CASGPVTVSPTDTQYF	TGTGCCAGCGGCCCCGTGACAGTTTCTCCAACAGATACGCAGTATTTT
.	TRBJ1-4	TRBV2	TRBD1	CASIQQGAGEKLFF	TGTGCCAGCATCCAACAGGGGGCTGGTGAAAAACTGTTTTTT
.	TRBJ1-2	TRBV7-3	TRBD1	CASSKTGSTGGYTF	TGTGCCAGCAGCAAGACAGGGTCCACCGGCGGCTACACCTTC
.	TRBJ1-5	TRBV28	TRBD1	CATGDRGRGQPQHF	TGTGCCACCGGAGACAGGGGGCGCGGTCAGCCCCAGCATTTT
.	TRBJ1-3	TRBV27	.	CASSREWGNTIYF	TGTGCCAGCAGTAGGGAGTGGGGAAACACCATATATTTT
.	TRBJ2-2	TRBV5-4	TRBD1	CASSGRGLGAGELFF	TGTGCCAGCAGCGGCAGGGGGCTAGGCGCCGGGGAGCTGTTTTTT
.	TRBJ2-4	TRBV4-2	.	CASSQDHRENIQYF	TGTGCCAGCAGCCAAGACCACAGGGAGAACATTCAGTACTTC
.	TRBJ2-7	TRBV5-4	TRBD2	CASSKRSGSHYEQYF	TGTGCCAGCAGCAAACGTAGCGGGAGCCATTACGAGCAGTACTTC
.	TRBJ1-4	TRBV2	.	CASSGGNGEKLFF	TGTGCCAGCAGTGGAGGGAACGGTGAAAAACTGTTTTTT
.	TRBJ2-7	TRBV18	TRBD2	CASSPQASGGAYEQYF	TGTGCCAGCTCACCACAGGCTAGCGGGGGGGCGTACGAGCAGTACTTC
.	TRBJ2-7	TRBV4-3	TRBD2	CASSQEGRLGLAGGSSYEQYF	TGCGCCAGCAGCCAAGAAGGGAGGTTGGGGCTAGCGGGGGGCAGCTCCTACGAGCAGTACTTC
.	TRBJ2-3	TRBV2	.	CASSAWAADTQYF	TGTGCCAGCAGTGCTTGGGCCGCAGATACGCAGTATTTT
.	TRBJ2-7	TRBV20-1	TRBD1	CSTGQGAGQYF	TGCAGTACGGGACAGGGCGCCGGGCAGTACTTC
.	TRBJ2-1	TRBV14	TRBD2	CASSQQMTSGEQFF	TGTGCCAGCAGCCAACAAATGACTAGCGGGGAGCAGTTCTTC